This entry is about one T cell receptor (beta chain). These data are taken from a study of blood T cell repertoires in COVID-19. Per the authors' pipeline: Estimates of nucleated cell counts were drawn from the amplification of reference gene primers. Assay: immunoSEQ multiplex PCR; the TCRdb copy retains only in-frame clones and omits some. V and J calls and clone size are copied from that table; D and trimming were computed from the DNA. The profile shows a few hundred thousand clones, roughly 90% of them singletons. The sample was PBMCs or T cells enriched from blood (not recorded which). The sequence was obtained from a woman aged 30 to 39 who had recovered from COVID-19.

CDR3 residues: CASRPGAGTGELFF. The CDR3 DNA is TGTGCCAGCAGGCCGGGAGCTGGCACCGGGGAGCTGTTTTTT. The rearrangement joins TRBV28 to TRBJ2-2; perhaps TRBD2 as D (6 bases). Germline V gives CDR1 MDHEN, CDR2 SYDVKM. The V and J ends lost 6 bases and 4 bases respectively, with 12 bases between them. This CDR3 has 14 amino acids.